A single sample is the source of the 19 T cell receptor beta chains below, sequenced in a study of OX40 agonist ivuxolimab in advanced cancers. The protocol was immunoSEQ multiplex PCR, while the TCRdb copy is restricted to in-frame clones and leaves out a portion. The profile shows about 50,000 clones, roughly 87% of them singletons. This material consisted of CD4+ or CD8+ T cells sorted from blood, taken in a trial of the OX40 agonist ivuxolimab. The receptors come from an adult with an advanced solid tumor such as melanoma, head and neck, liver or kidney cancer.

The V and J genes are TRBV5-1 and TRBJ2-3, with D maybe TRBD2 (6 bases). V lost 0 bases, J lost 2 bases, and 13 bases lay in between. The CDR3 runs to 16 residues. The germline gives CDR1 SGHRS, CDR2 YFSETQ. In DNA form, the CDR3 reads TGCGCCAGCAGCTTGGTCCTCCCGGGACTCACAGATACGCAGTATTTT. This codes for CASSLVLPGLTDTQYF.

The chain employs TRBV2 and TRBJ2-3; 9 bases map to TRBD2. CDR1 and CDR2 from the germline V gene are SNHLY and FYNNEI. The CDR3 length is 19 residues. Trimming removed 2 bases from V and 3 bases from J; junction bases left unmatched: 15. This chain's CDR3 is CASSETRPTSGPRTDTQYF. The CDR3 nucleotides are TGTGCCAGCAGTGAAACCCGCCCGACTAGCGGCCCACGTACAGATACGCAGTATTTT.

The rearrangement links TRBV7-9 to TRBJ1-1; D unresolved. This CDR3 comprises 12 residues. In germline, CDR1 is SEHNR, CDR2 FQNEAQ (reference sequence). V was cut by 1 base and J by 7 bases, with 7 bases left in between. Here the CDR3 DNA reads TGTGCCAGCAGCTTAGGCCCAGGTGAAGCTTTCTTT. Protein product: CASSLGPGEAFF.

This chain uses TRBV19 with TRBJ1-2; D ambiguous. The CDR3 totals 15 residues. The germline CDR1 and CDR2 sequences are LNHDA and SQIVND (reference sequence). Between the trimmed V and J ends, which lost 0 bases and 3 bases, there was a span of 11 bases. CDR3 amino acids: CASSIDRRQYYGYTF. The CDR3, as DNA: TGTGCCAGTAGTATAGATCGGCGTCAGTACTATGGCTACACCTTC.

This rearrangement joins TRBV19 to TRBJ2-3; D gene uncertain. V lost 6 bases, J lost 0 bases, and 13 bases lay in between. From germline, CDR1 is LNHDA and CDR2 SQIVND (reference sequence). There are 15 residues in the CDR3. The CDR3 nucleotides read TGTGCCAGTAGCCTCGGACCAGATAGCACAGATACGCAGTATTTT. It yields the protein CASSLGPDSTDTQYF.

The V call is TRBV4-2, the J call TRBJ1-1, with 8 positions matching TRBD1. Trimming at V came to 0 bases and at J to 7 bases, leaving 7 bases not matched to a gene. The CDR3 covers 15 residues. Germline V CDR1 and CDR2: LGHNA, YNFKEQ. CDR3 loop: CASSQDPGGVNEAFF. The CDR3 bases are TGTGCCAGCAGCCAAGATCCAGGGGGCGTAAATGAAGCTTTCTTT.

In its sample, this clone was seen once. This rearrangement joins TRBV5-1 to TRBJ2-1; D is ambiguous. With 0 bases removed from V and 0 bases from J, the gap between germline ends came to 4 bases. CDR1 is SGHRS and CDR2 is YFSETQ in the germline V gene. This CDR3 region has 14 residues. The CDR3 is CASSLVSSYNEQFF. CDR3 sequence (DNA): TGCGCCAGCAGCTTGGTGTCCTCCTACAATGAGCAGTTCTTC.

The V gene is TRBV19, the J gene TRBJ2-7; the match to TRBD1 covers 10 bases. This CDR3 is 16 amino acids long. CDR1 LNHDA and CDR2 SQIVND come from the germline V gene (reference sequence). Germline trimming cut 5 bases from V and 3 bases from J; bases unmatched to any gene: 10. DNA of the CDR3: TGTGCCAGTAGTCCAAACCGACAGGGGGCGCGCTACGAGCAGTACTTC. Protein: CASSPNRQGARYEQYF.

The V and J genes are TRBV5-1 and TRBJ1-1; D gene uncertain. The V gene's germline CDR1 is SGHRS and CDR2 YFSETQ. Between the trimmed V and J ends, which lost 2 bases and 2 bases, there was a span of 7 bases. This CDR3 spans 13 amino acids. Here the CDR3 DNA reads TGCGCCAGCAGCTTAAACTATAACACTGAAGCTTTCTTT. It specifies CASSLNYNTEAFF.

This clone turned up a few times. The chain joins TRBV10-3 to TRBJ2-7, with D hard to call. Germline V gene data show CDR1 as ENHRY and CDR2 as SYGVKD. This CDR3 is 11 amino acids long. Trimming left V 8 bases short and J 4 bases short, with 9 bases between. CDR3 loop: CAIGRIYEQYF. The CDR3 DNA reads as TGTGCCATCGGGCGTATTTACGAGCAGTACTTC.

J is TRBJ2-5 and V is TRBV11-1; no firm D call. The CDR3 length is 15 residues. Germline V gene data show CDR1 as SGHAT and CDR2 as FQDESV (reference sequence). V lost 1 base, J lost 2 bases, and 11 bases lay in between. CDR3 bases: TGTGCCAGCAGCTTAGGTCGGCTAGGGCAAGAGACCCAGTACTTC. Translation: CASSLGRLGQETQYF. Full variable domain (rest looked up from reference TRBV11-1 and TRBJ2-5): EAEVAQSPRYKITEKSQAVAFWCDPISGHATLYWYRQILGQGPELLVQFQDESVVDDSQLPKDRFSAERLKGVDSTLKIQPAELGDSAMYLCASSLGRLGQETQYFGPGTRLLVL.

This clone was counted only a few times. The chain couples TRBV10-2 to TRBJ2-2; 9 bases map to TRBD1. Germline lookup yields CDR1 WSHSY and CDR2 SAAADI. The CDR3 spans 16 residues. Unmatched junction bases numbered 10, after V lost 6 bases and J lost 5 bases. The DNA of the CDR3 is TGCGCCAGCAGAACACAGGGGGCAGGATCGACCGGGGAGCTGTTTTTT. It yields the protein CASRTQGAGSTGELFF.

The chain recombines TRBV5-1 with TRBJ1-5; 7 bases map to TRBD1. Germline loops: CDR1 SGHRS, CDR2 YFSETQ. The CDR3 sequence is 15 residues long. V lost 0 bases, J lost 4 bases, and 4 bases stayed unmatched. The CDR3 DNA is TGCGCCAGCAGCTTGGGGACAGGCTTTAATCAGCCCCAGCATTTT. As protein: CASSLGTGFNQPQHF.

This sequence joins TRBV19 and TRBJ1-5; 7 positions match TRBD1. The CDR3 is 13 amino acids. CDR1 and CDR2 from the germline V gene are LNHDA and SQIVND (reference sequence). The trim removed 5 bases at V and 3 bases at J, leaving 1 base unmatched. The CDR3 reads CASSDRANQPQHF. For the CDR3, the DNA is TGTGCCAGTAGTGACAGGGCCAATCAGCCCCAGCATTTT.

This clone was observed a few times. V is TRBV7-3 and J is TRBJ1-1; D unresolved. The CDR3 runs to 12 residues. Germline V CDR1 and CDR2: SGHTA, FQGTGA. V lost 6 bases, J lost 7 bases, and 12 bases lay in between. CDR3 protein: CASSFLGGEAFF. CDR3 nucleotide sequence: TGTGCCAGCAGTTTCCTAGGAGGTGAAGCTTTCTTT.

The rearrangement joins TRBV5-4 to TRBJ1-4; TRBD1 agrees at 8 bases. Germline CDR1 SGHNT, CDR2 YYREEE (reference sequence). The J segment lost 8 bases and the V segment lost 5 bases, leaving 8 bases of the junction unmatched. The CDR3 has 14 amino acids. CDR3 DNA: TGTGCCAGCAGTGGACAGGGCAAAAGGGAAAAACTGTTTTTT. This encodes CASSGQGKREKLFF.

V usage is TRBV30 and J usage is TRBJ1-2, with 8 bases fitting TRBD1. The germline gives CDR1 GTSNPN, CDR2 SVGIG (reference sequence). V shed 6 bases and J 5 bases; nucleotides not matched to a gene: 11. The CDR3 contains 14 residues. CDR3 sequence (DNA): TGTGCCTGCCCCGGGGCAGGGGGCAGGTATGGCTACACCTTC. Amino acids: CACPGAGGRYGYTF.

The chain links TRBV18 to TRBJ1-5; D possibly corresponds to TRBD1 (5 bases). The V and J ends lost 3 bases and 4 bases respectively, with 16 bases between them. Germline values: CDR1 KGHSH, CDR2 LQKENI. The CDR3 length is 16 residues. Written as DNA, the CDR3 is TGTGCCAGCTCACCCGGCAGCGCTAAGGGGAATCAGCCCCAGCATTTT. Protein: CASSPGSAKGNQPQHF. Full variable domain (missing parts from reference TRBV18 and TRBJ1-5): NAGVMQNPRHLVRRRGQEARLRCSPMKGHSHVYWYRQLPEEGLKFMVYLQKENIIDESGMPKERFSAEFPKEGPSILRIQQVVRGDSAAYFCASSPGSAKGNQPQHFGDGTRLSIL.

This chain joins TRBV28 and TRBJ2-3, with 10 nucleotides matching TRBD2. This CDR3 is 15 amino acids long. Trimming took 8 bases from V and 5 from J; bases not matched to a gene: 10. Looked up from germline, CDR1 is MDHEN and CDR2 is SYDVKM. The chain's CDR3 is CASRRGSGRRDTQYF. The CDR3 bases are TGTGCCAGCCGCCGGGGTAGCGGGAGGCGAGATACGCAGTATTTT.